This TCR beta chain is from a study of blood T cell repertoires in COVID-19 (dated by TCRdb to the early 2020s). A note on the overall study: Samples covering the acute and convalescent phases of COVID-19 were provided by collaborators in the United States, Italy and Spain. The prospective study material was composed of cDNA or gDNA derived from T cells, B-cell-depleted T cells, or PBMCs. Deeply sampled blood TCRbeta repertoires from subjects exposed to, actively infected with, or recovered from COVID-19 were included in the dataset. A freely available public database, intended as a resource for researchers studying the immune response to SARS-CoV-2, is where the repertoires were released. The samples were drawn from the first 160 participants of the ongoing ImmuneRACE study and from 1,254 subjects provided by 6 global collaborators. Sample metadata almost always included a de-identified subject ID, COVID-19 status, age in years and sex. Where HLA class I and class II types were available, the types were taken from metadata supplied by the sample provider, not from assay-based typing. On the study overall, not on this receptor specifically: How much clinical and demographic metadata was included differed by source and by participant, and the metadata was provided uncurated.

The immunoSEQ Assay, a bias-controlled multiplex PCR, was used to amplify TCRbeta CDR3 regions from genomic DNA. For the original study's pipeline: The number of nucleated cells in each sample was estimated from the amplification of reference gene primers within the assay. Sequence reads were collapsed and filtered to measure the absolute abundance of every unique TCRbeta CDR3 rearrangement. For each sample, productive Simpson clonality was calculated as the square root of Simpson's diversity index across productive rearrangements. The table was pulled from immuneACCESS by TCRdb, which kept in-frame rearrangements only. Such tables lose some clones; where checked, under half of the loss comes from unresolved V genes, and the rest has no known cause. For V, J and clone size, that table is used; D and trimming come from the DNA. In all, the sample holds approximately 140,000 clones, and 79% of those were seen once. Together, the top ten hold less than 4.5% of the sample.

Whole blood was collected in K2EDTA tubes by collaborating institutions according to the institutions' own protocols. Collaborator samples were shipped for TCRbeta analysis as frozen whole blood, isolated PBMCs, or DNA extracted from either sample type. Remarks on this clone: The target of this receptor is not known. Base qualities are not provided; no much larger clone lies one nucleotide away.

The sample taken for sequencing was peripheral blood. The origin of this receptor is a man between 60 and 70 years old with acute or convalescent COVID-19.

The nucleotides read TGTGCCAGCAGTTACGGGACAGGGACCCAGCCCCAGCATTTT. Translated, it reads CASSYGTGTQPQHF. In this chain, TRBV6-2 or TRBV6-3 is recombined with TRBJ1-5; 9 of the junction bases match TRBD1. The germline V gene gives CDR1 as MNHEY and CDR2 as SVGEGT. Clipping removes 2 bases from V and 7 bases from J, with 3 as the unmatched junction base count. Counted from cysteine to phenylalanine, this CDR3 has 14 amino acids. Here the CDR3 DNA is all that survives: 42 bases in frame from base 1.